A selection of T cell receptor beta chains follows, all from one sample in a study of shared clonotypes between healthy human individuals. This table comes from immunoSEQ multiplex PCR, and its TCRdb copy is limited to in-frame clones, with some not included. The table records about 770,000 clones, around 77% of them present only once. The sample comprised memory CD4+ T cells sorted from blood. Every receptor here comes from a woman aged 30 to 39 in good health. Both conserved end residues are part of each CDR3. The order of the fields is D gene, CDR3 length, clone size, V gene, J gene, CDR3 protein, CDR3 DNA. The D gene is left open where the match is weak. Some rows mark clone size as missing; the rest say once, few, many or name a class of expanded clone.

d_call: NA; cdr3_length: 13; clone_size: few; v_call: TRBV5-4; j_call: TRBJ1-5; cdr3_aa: CASSLEGGQPQHF; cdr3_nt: TGTGCCAGCAGCTTGGAGGGAGGACAGCCCCAGCATTTT
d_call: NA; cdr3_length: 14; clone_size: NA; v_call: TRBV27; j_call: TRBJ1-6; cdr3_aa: CASSSWGRNSPLHF; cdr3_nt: TGTGCCAGCAGTTCGTGGGGTCGAAATTCACCCCTCCACTTT
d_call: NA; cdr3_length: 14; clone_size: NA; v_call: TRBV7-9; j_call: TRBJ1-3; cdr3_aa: CASSLTPSGNTIYF; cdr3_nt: TGTGCCAGCAGCCTGACTCCCTCTGGAAACACCATATATTTT
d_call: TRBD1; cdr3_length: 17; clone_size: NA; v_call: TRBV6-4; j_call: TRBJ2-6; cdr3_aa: CASSAGTGAVGANVLTF; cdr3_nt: TGTGCCAGCAGCGCCGGGACAGGGGCCGTTGGGGCCAACGTCCTGACTTTC
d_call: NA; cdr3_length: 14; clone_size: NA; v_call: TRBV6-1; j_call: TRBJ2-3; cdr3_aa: CASSAGTYTDTQYF; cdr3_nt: TGTGCCAGCAGTGCCGGGACCTACACAGATACGCAGTATTTT
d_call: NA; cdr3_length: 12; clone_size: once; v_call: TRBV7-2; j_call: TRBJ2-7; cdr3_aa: CASSTRTTEQYF; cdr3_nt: TGTGCCAGCAGCACACGGACTACCGAGCAGTACTTC
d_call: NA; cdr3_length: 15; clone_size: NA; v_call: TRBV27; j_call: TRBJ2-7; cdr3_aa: CASSLSPAGPYEQYF; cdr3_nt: TGTGCCAGCAGTTTATCGCCGGCGGGACCCTACGAGCAGTACTTC
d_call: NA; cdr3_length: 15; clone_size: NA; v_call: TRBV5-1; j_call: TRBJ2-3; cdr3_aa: CASSLNGGSTDTQYF; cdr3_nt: TGCGCCAGCAGCTTGAACGGAGGTAGCACAGATACGCAGTATTTT
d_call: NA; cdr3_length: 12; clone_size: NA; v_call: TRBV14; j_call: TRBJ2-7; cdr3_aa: CASGRSSYEQYF; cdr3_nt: TGTGCCAGCGGACGAAGCTCCTACGAGCAGTACTTC
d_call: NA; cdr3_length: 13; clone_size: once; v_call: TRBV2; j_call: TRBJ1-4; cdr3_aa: CASSPPRGEKLFF; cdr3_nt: TGTGCCAGCAGCCCCCCCCGGGGTGAAAAACTGTTTTTT
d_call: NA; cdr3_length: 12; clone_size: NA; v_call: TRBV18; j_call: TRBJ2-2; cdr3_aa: CASSTNTGELFF; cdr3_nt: TGTGCCAGCTCAACGAACACCGGGGAGCTGTTTTTT
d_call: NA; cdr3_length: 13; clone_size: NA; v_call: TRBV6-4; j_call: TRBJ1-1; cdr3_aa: CASSARRGAEAFF; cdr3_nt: TGTGCCAGCAGTGCCCGGCGTGGGGCTGAAGCTTTCTTT
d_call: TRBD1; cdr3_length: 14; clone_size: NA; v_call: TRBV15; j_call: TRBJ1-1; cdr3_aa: CATSRQGGNTEAFF; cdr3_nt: TGTGCCACCAGCAGACAGGGGGGGAACACTGAAGCTTTCTTT
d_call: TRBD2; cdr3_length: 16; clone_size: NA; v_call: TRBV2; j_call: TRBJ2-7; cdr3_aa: CASSGGGLSLSYEQYF; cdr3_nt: TGTGCCAGCAGTGGGGGGGGATTGAGCCTTTCCTACGAGCAGTACTTC
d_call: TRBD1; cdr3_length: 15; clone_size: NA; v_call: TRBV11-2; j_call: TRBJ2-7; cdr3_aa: CASSYGTGGFNEQYF; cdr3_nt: TGTGCCAGCAGCTACGGGACAGGGGGCTTCAACGAGCAGTACTTC
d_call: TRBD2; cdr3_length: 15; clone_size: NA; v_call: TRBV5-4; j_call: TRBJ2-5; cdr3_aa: CASSLELADQETQYF; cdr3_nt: TGTGCCAGCAGCTTGGAACTAGCGGACCAAGAGACCCAGTACTTC
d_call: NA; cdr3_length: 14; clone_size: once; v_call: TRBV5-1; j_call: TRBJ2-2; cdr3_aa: CASSPGTNTGELFF; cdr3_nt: TGCGCCAGCAGCCCAGGAACGAACACCGGGGAGCTGTTTTTT
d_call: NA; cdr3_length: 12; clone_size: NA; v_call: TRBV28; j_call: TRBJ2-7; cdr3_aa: CASHGGLEKQYF; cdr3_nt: TGTGCCAGCCATGGGGGTTTAGAGAAGCAGTACTTC
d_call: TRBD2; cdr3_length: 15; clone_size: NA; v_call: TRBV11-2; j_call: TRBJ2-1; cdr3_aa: CASSLGAGAYNEQFF; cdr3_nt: TGTGCCAGCAGCTTAGGGGCGGGAGCATACAATGAGCAGTTCTTC
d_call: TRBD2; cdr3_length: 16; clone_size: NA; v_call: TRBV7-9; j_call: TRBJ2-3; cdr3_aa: CASSLVGSGGLDTQYF; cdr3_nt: TGTGCCAGCAGCTTAGTTGGGTCGGGAGGGCTCGATACGCAGTATTTT
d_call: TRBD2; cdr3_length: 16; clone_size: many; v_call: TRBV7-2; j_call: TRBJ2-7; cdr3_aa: CASSLGGSGRSYEQYF; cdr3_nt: TGTGCCAGCAGCTTAGGCGGTAGCGGGAGGTCCTACGAGCAGTACTTC
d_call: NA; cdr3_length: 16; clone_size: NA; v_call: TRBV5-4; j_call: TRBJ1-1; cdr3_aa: CASSFPGLGLNTEAFF; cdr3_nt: TGTGCCAGCAGCTTTCCAGGGTTGGGCCTGAACACTGAAGCTTTCTTT
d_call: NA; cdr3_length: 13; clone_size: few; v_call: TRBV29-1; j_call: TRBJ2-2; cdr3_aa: CSVQPQGAGELFF; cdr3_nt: TGCAGCGTTCAGCCCCAAGGCGCCGGGGAGCTGTTTTTT
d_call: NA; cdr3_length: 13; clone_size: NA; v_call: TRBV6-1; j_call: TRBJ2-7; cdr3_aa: CASSEGGGAEQYF; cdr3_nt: TGTGCCAGCAGTGAGGGGGGGGGCGCCGAGCAGTACTTC
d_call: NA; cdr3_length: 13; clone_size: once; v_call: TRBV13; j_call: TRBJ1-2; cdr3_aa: CASSADSGYGYTF; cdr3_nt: TGTGCCAGCAGCGCGGACAGTGGCTATGGCTACACCTTC
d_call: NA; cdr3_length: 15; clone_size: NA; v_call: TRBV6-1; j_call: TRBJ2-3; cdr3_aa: CASSEGQSTADTQYF; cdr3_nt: TGTGCCAGCAGTGAAGGCCAATCTACAGCAGATACGCAGTATTTT
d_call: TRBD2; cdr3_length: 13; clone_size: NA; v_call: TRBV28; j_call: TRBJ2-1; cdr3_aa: CASSRAGWAEQFF; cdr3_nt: TGTGCCAGCAGTAGAGCGGGATGGGCTGAGCAGTTCTTC
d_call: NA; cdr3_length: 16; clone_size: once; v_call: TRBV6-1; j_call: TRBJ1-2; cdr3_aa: CASSESVAGATNGYTF; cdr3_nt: TGTGCCAGCAGTGAATCTGTGGCAGGGGCAACGAATGGCTACACCTTC
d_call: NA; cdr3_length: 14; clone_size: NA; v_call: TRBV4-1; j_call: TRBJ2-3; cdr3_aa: CASRPPGVSDTQYF; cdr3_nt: TGCGCCAGCAGACCCCCCGGGGTATCAGATACGCAGTATTTT
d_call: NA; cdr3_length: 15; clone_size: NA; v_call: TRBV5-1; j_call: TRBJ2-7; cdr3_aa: CASTTDLGISYEQYF; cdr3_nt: TGCGCCAGCACCACCGATCTAGGCATCTCCTACGAGCAGTACTTC
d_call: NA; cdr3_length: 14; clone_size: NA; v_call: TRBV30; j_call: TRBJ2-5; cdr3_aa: CAWTAGGHQETQYF; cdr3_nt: TGTGCCTGGACCGCCGGGGGGCACCAAGAGACCCAGTACTTC
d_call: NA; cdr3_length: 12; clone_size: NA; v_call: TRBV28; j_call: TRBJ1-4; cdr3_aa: CASSLPVGKLFF; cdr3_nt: TGTGCCAGCAGTTTACCTGTCGGAAAACTGTTTTTT
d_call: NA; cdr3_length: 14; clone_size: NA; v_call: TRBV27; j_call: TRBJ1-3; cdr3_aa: CASSLSVGVDTIYF; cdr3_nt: TGTGCCAGCAGTTTATCGGTGGGGGTAGACACCATATATTTT
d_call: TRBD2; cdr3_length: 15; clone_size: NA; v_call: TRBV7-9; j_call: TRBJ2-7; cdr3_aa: CASSPTSGRTYEQYF; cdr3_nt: TGTGCCAGCAGCCCGACTAGCGGGAGGACCTACGAGCAGTACTTC
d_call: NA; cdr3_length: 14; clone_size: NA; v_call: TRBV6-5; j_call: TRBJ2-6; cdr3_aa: CASGAFSMANVLTF; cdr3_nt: TGTGCCAGCGGGGCGTTTAGTATGGCCAACGTCCTGACTTTC
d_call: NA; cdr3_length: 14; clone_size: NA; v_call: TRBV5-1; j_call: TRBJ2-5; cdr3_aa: CASSLEAGQETQYF; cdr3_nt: TGCGCCAGCAGCTTGGAAGCGGGCCAAGAGACCCAGTACTTC
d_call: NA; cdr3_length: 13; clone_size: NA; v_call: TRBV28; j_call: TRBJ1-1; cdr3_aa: CASIGAVGTEAFF; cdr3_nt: TGTGCCAGCATCGGGGCCGTTGGCACTGAAGCTTTCTTT
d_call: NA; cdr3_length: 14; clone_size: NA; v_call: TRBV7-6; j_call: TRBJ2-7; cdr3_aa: CASSLGQTANEQYF; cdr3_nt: TGTGCCAGCAGCTTGGGACAAACCGCGAACGAGCAGTACTTC
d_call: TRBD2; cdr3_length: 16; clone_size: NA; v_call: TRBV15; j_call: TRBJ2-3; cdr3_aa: CATSRRTSGVPDTQYF; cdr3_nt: TGTGCCACCAGCAGAAGGACTAGCGGGGTCCCAGATACGCAGTATTTT
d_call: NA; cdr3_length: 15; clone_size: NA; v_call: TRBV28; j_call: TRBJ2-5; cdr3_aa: CASSVMGSSQETQYF; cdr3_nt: TGTGCCAGCAGTGTGATGGGTAGCAGCCAAGAGACCCAGTACTTC
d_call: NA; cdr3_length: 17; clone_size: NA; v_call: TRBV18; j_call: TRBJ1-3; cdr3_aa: CASSPNEGISSGNTIYF; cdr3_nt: TGTGCCAGCTCACCAAATGAGGGAATCTCCTCTGGAAACACCATATATTTT
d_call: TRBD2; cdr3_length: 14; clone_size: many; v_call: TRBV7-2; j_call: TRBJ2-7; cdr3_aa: CASSSQRDSYEQYF; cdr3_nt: TGTGCCAGCAGCAGCCAGCGGGACTCCTACGAGCAGTACTTC
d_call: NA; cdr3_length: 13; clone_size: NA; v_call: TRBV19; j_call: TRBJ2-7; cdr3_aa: CASSPTDSYEQYF; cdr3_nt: TGTGCCAGTAGCCCGACAGATTCCTACGAGCAGTACTTC
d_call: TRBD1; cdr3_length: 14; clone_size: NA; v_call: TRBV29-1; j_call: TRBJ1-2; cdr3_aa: CSVAQGAEGYGYTF; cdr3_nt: TGCAGCGTTGCCCAGGGGGCTGAGGGCTATGGCTACACCTTC
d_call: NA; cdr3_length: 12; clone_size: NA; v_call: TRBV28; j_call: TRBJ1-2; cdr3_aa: CASSYRNSGYTF; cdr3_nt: TGTGCCAGCAGTTATAGAAACTCCGGCTACACCTTC
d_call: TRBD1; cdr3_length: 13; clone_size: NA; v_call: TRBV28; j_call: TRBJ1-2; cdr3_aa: CASNRQGIYGYTF; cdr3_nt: TGTGCCAGCAACAGACAGGGGATCTATGGCTACACCTTC
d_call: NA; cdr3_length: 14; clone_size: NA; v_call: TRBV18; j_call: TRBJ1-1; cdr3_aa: CASSSSPRNTEAFF; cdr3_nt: TGTGCCAGCTCGTCGTCGCCCAGGAACACTGAAGCTTTCTTT
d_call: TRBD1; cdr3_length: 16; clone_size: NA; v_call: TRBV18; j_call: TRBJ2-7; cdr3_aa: CASSPNRKTGVGEQYF; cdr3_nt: TGTGCCAGCTCACCAAATCGGAAAACAGGGGTAGGCGAGCAGTACTTC
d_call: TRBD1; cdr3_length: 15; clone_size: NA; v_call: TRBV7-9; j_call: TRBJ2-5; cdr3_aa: CASSLDGTVRETQYF; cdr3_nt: TGTGCCAGCAGCTTAGACGGGACAGTTCGAGAGACCCAGTACTTC
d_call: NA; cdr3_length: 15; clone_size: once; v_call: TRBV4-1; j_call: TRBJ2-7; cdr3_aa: CASSLGTPYSYEQYF; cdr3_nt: TGCGCCAGCAGCCTCGGGACTCCTTATTCCTACGAGCAGTACTTC
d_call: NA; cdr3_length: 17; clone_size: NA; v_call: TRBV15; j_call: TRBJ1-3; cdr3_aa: CATSRDLNRDSGNTIYF; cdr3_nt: TGTGCCACCAGCAGAGATCTCAACAGGGACTCTGGAAACACCATATATTTT
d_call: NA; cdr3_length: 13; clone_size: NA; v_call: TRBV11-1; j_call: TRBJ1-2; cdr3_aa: CASSPPGPYGYTF; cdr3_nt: TGTGCCAGCAGCCCCCCTGGCCCATATGGCTACACCTTC
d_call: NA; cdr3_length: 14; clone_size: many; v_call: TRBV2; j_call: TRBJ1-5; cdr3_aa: CASSTRQGNQPQHF; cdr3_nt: TGTGCCAGCAGCACTCGACAGGGCAATCAGCCCCAGCATTTT
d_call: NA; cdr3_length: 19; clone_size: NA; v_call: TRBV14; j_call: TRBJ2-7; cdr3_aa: CASSQATFYGAARRNEQYF; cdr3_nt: TGTGCCAGCAGCCAAGCTACCTTCTACGGGGCCGCGAGAAGAAACGAGCAGTACTTC
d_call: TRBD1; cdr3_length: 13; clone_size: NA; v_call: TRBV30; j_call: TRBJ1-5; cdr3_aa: CACQTGDYQPQHF; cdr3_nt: TGTGCCTGCCAGACAGGGGATTATCAGCCCCAGCATTTT
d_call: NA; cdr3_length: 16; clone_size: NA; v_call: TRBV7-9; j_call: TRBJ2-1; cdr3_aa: CASSLSGGTSYNEQFF; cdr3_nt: TGTGCCAGCAGCTTATCTGGCGGGACATCCTACAATGAGCAGTTCTTC
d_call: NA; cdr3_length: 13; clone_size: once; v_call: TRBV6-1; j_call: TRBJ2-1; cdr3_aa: CASRSDSFNEQFF; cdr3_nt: TGTGCCAGCAGATCCGACTCCTTCAATGAGCAGTTCTTC
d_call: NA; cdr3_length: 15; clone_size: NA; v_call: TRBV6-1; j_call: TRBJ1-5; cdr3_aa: CASSEVGTRNQPQHF; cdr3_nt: TGTGCCAGCAGTGAGGTGGGGACACGCAATCAGCCCCAGCATTTT
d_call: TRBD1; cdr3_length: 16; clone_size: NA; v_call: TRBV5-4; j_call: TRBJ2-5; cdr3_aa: CASSLGGTGGVETQYF; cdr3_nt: TGTGCCAGCAGCTTGGGAGGGACAGGGGGTGTGGAGACCCAGTACTTC
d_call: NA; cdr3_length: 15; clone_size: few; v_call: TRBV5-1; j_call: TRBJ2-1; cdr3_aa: CASSRSSAGYNEQFF; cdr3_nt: TGCGCCAGCAGCCGGAGTTCGGCGGGCTACAATGAGCAGTTCTTC